This T cell receptor (beta chain) emerged from a study of control samples from healthy donors and cancer patients. Clones were read by immunoSEQ multiplex PCR, and TCRdb kept only the in-frame ones, dropping some. This table holds about 51,000 clones, approximately 89% found once. The sample was PBMCs. The TCR sequence derives from a man aged 35 to 55 with colorectal cancer.

Here the CDR3 reads CASSYLDRGVTEAFF. CDR3 coding DNA: TGTGCCAGCAGTTACTTAGACAGGGGTGTCACTGAAGCTTTCTTT. This rearrangement joins TRBV6-5 to TRBJ1-1; 8 bases match TRBD1. V trimming: 1 base; J trimming: 4 bases; junction bases outside the gene matches: 5. Germline V gives CDR1 MNHEY, CDR2 SVGAGI. The CDR3 is 15 amino acids.